A selection of T cell receptor beta chains follows, all from one sample in a study of T-cell memory formation after mild COVID-19. MiXCR, applied by TCRdb to the 5' RACE reads, yields one record per CDR3 protein. The table lists 350,000 to 450,000 distinct CDR3 sequences, approximately 24% of them singletons. Sample: PBMCs or a T cell subset sorted from them (not recorded which). The receptors were gathered from an adult woman who had mild COVID-19 (a few samples of this study predate the infection). Cell type and time point are not known. Both conserved end residues are part of each CDR3. D genes are given only for firm matches. Clone size is not always given. Where it is, it says once, few, many or a class for expanded clones.

cdr3_length: 13; clone_size: NA; v_call: TRBV7-2; d_call: NA; j_call: TRBJ2-7; cdr3_nt: TGTGCCAGCAGCTCAAGATCGACCTACGAGCAGTACTTC; cdr3_aa: CASSSRSTYEQYF
cdr3_length: 15; clone_size: NA; v_call: TRBV3-1; d_call: NA; j_call: TRBJ1-3; cdr3_nt: TGTGCCAGCAGCGAGACTGACAGCTCTGGAAACACCATATATTTT; cdr3_aa: CASSETDSSGNTIYF
cdr3_length: 13; clone_size: few; v_call: TRBV27; d_call: NA; j_call: TRBJ1-2; cdr3_nt: TGTGCCAGCAGTAACACCCCTAACTATGGCTACACCTTC; cdr3_aa: CASSNTPNYGYTF
cdr3_length: 13; clone_size: many; v_call: TRBV5-1; d_call: NA; j_call: TRBJ2-5; cdr3_nt: TGTGCCAGCAGCTTAACGGGCGGAGAGACCCAGTACTTC; cdr3_aa: CASSLTGGETQYF
cdr3_length: 16; clone_size: NA; v_call: TRBV11-3; d_call: TRBD1; j_call: TRBJ2-5; cdr3_nt: TGTGCCAGCAGCTTAGCCTGGACAGGGGGGATGGAGACCCAGTACTTC; cdr3_aa: CASSLAWTGGMETQYF
cdr3_length: 16; clone_size: few; v_call: TRBV20-1; d_call: NA; j_call: TRBJ1-2; cdr3_nt: TGCAGTGCTAGAGATGTGGGACGGGGGCTGTACGATGGCTACACCTTC; cdr3_aa: CSARDVGRGLYDGYTF
cdr3_length: 18; clone_size: few; v_call: TRBV7-9; d_call: TRBD2; j_call: TRBJ2-1; cdr3_nt: TGTGCCAGCAGCCCATTCGATAGCGGGAGAATTTTTGGGGTTGAGCAGTTCTTC; cdr3_aa: CASSPFDSGRIFGVEQFF
cdr3_length: 13; clone_size: few; v_call: TRBV5-1; d_call: NA; j_call: TRBJ1-1; cdr3_nt: TGCGCCAGCAGCTTGGGGGGGCGCGCGGGAGCTTTCTTT; cdr3_aa: CASSLGGRAGAFF
cdr3_length: 15; clone_size: few; v_call: TRBV2; d_call: NA; j_call: TRBJ1-1; cdr3_nt: TGTGCCAGCACTAGACAGGCCGGCCCGAACACTGAAGCTTTCTTT; cdr3_aa: CASTRQAGPNTEAFF
cdr3_length: 15; clone_size: few; v_call: TRBV7-3; d_call: TRBD1; j_call: TRBJ1-1; cdr3_nt: TGTGCCAGCAGCTCCTCCGGGACAGGGTTTACTGAAGCTTTCTTT; cdr3_aa: CASSSSGTGFTEAFF
cdr3_length: 14; clone_size: NA; v_call: TRBV7-8; d_call: NA; j_call: TRBJ2-7; cdr3_nt: TGTGCCAGCAGAAGGACGGAAATGCTCTCCGAGCAGTACTTC; cdr3_aa: CASRRTEMLSEQYF
cdr3_length: 14; clone_size: NA; v_call: TRBV7-9; d_call: NA; j_call: TRBJ2-3; cdr3_nt: TGTGCCAGCAGCTTAGGAGGATACCGAGATACGCAGTATTTT; cdr3_aa: CASSLGGYRDTQYF
cdr3_length: 14; clone_size: NA; v_call: TRBV3-1; d_call: TRBD2; j_call: TRBJ2-3; cdr3_nt: TGTGCCAGCAGCACTAGCGGGTACACAGATACGCAGTATTTT; cdr3_aa: CASSTSGYTDTQYF
cdr3_length: 15; clone_size: NA; v_call: TRBV5-1; d_call: TRBD2; j_call: TRBJ2-3; cdr3_nt: TGCGCCAGCAGCTCCAGCGGGAGGGTGACAGATACGCAGTATTTT; cdr3_aa: CASSSSGRVTDTQYF
cdr3_length: 13; clone_size: NA; v_call: TRBV5-5; d_call: NA; j_call: TRBJ1-6; cdr3_nt: TGTGCCAGCAACTTGAACCAAAATTCACCCCTCCACTTT; cdr3_aa: CASNLNQNSPLHF
cdr3_length: 14; clone_size: NA; v_call: TRBV12-3/TRBV12-4; d_call: NA; j_call: TRBJ2-2; cdr3_nt: TGTGCCAGCACCAGGACAGTAAACACCGGGGAGCTGTTTTTT; cdr3_aa: CASTRTVNTGELFF
cdr3_length: 14; clone_size: few; v_call: TRBV5-1; d_call: NA; j_call: TRBJ1-1; cdr3_nt: TGCGCCAGCAGCTCGTACAGGGTTGGGACTGAAGCTTTCTTT; cdr3_aa: CASSSYRVGTEAFF
cdr3_length: 11; clone_size: few; v_call: TRBV20-1; d_call: NA; j_call: TRBJ1-2; cdr3_nt: TGCAGTGCTAGCTCAGATCGTGGCTACACCTTC; cdr3_aa: CSASSDRGYTF
cdr3_length: 13; clone_size: many; v_call: TRBV5-1; d_call: NA; j_call: TRBJ2-5; cdr3_nt: TGCGCCAGCAGCCTGGGAAGGGGAGAGACCCAGTACTTC; cdr3_aa: CASSLGRGETQYF
cdr3_length: 14; clone_size: NA; v_call: TRBV11-2; d_call: TRBD2; j_call: TRBJ2-7; cdr3_nt: TGTGCCAGCAGCCGCCCGGGGGGAAACTACGAGCAGTACTTC; cdr3_aa: CASSRPGGNYEQYF
cdr3_length: 14; clone_size: NA; v_call: TRBV7-2; d_call: NA; j_call: TRBJ1-2; cdr3_nt: TGTGCCAGCAGCCCGCGGGGCAGGCGCTATGGCTACACCTTC; cdr3_aa: CASSPRGRRYGYTF